Listed below are T cell receptor beta chains from one sample, sequenced in a study of T cell responses to AZD1222 COVID-19 vaccine. The protocol was immunoSEQ multiplex PCR, while the TCRdb copy is restricted to in-frame clones and leaves out a portion. The top ten clones hold 1.5% to 2% of a sample with around 110,000 clones, around nine tenths of them seen once. This specimen consisted of peripheral blood, obtained 28 days after the second AZD1222 dose. The source is an adult who received the AZD1222 COVID-19 vaccine. The CDR3 runs from the conserved cysteine through the conserved F or W. A D gene is named only where the DNA matches it firmly. Expanded clones get a size class; other rows say once, few or many, or leave the size out.

V gene: TRBV30
D gene: NA
clone size: NA
J gene: TRBJ2-4
CDR3 protein: CAWSDGKNIQYF
CDR3 DNA: TGTGCCTGGAGTGACGGAAAAAACATTCAGTACTTC

V gene: TRBV13
D gene: NA
clone size: NA
J gene: TRBJ2-3
CDR3 protein: CASSLGLGGDTQYF
CDR3 DNA: TGTGCCAGCAGCTTAGGGCTAGGGGGGGATACGCAGTATTTT

V gene: TRBV6-5
D gene: TRBD1
clone size: NA
J gene: TRBJ1-2
CDR3 protein: CASSYPGRGYGYTF
CDR3 DNA: TGTGCCAGCAGTTACCCCGGCAGGGGGTATGGCTACACCTTC

V gene: TRBV27
D gene: NA
clone size: NA
J gene: TRBJ2-1
CDR3 protein: CASSPAYNEQFF
CDR3 DNA: TGTGCCAGCAGTCCGGCCTACAATGAGCAGTTCTTC

V gene: TRBV5-1
D gene: NA
clone size: NA
J gene: TRBJ2-5
CDR3 protein: CASRILAGPRSDETQYF
CDR3 DNA: TGCGCCAGCAGAATCCTGGCGGGTCCTAGATCAGATGAGACCCAGTACTTC

V gene: TRBV21-1
D gene: NA
clone size: NA
J gene: TRBJ2-7
CDR3 protein: CASSKVVGHLSSYEQYF
CDR3 DNA: TGTGCCAGCAGCAAAGTCGTCGGACACCTGAGCTCCTACGAGCAGTACTTC

V gene: TRBV10-3
D gene: NA
clone size: NA
J gene: TRBJ2-7
CDR3 protein: CAIGAGSEQYF
CDR3 DNA: TGTGCCATCGGGGCGGGCTCCGAGCAGTACTTC

V gene: TRBV6-5
D gene: TRBD1
clone size: NA
J gene: TRBJ1-2
CDR3 protein: CASSWGQGTNYGYTF
CDR3 DNA: TGTGCCAGCAGCTGGGGACAGGGGACTAACTATGGCTACACCTTC

V gene: TRBV6-5
D gene: NA
clone size: NA
J gene: TRBJ1-1
CDR3 protein: CASSSHRAEATEAFF
CDR3 DNA: TGTGCCAGCAGTTCACACCGGGCCGAAGCCACTGAAGCTTTCTTT

V gene: TRBV13
D gene: NA
clone size: NA
J gene: TRBJ2-1
CDR3 protein: CASSHRGNEQFF
CDR3 DNA: TGTGCCAGCAGCCATAGGGGAAATGAGCAGTTCTTC

V gene: TRBV12-3/TRBV12-4
D gene: NA
clone size: NA
J gene: TRBJ1-3
CDR3 protein: CATTGSGNTIYF
CDR3 DNA: TGTGCCACCACGGGCTCTGGAAACACCATATATTTT

V gene: TRBV7-3
D gene: TRBD2
clone size: few
J gene: TRBJ2-1
CDR3 protein: CASSLLSGTDYNEQFF
CDR3 DNA: TGTGCCAGCAGCTTACTCAGCGGGACCGATTACAATGAGCAGTTCTTC

V gene: TRBV14
D gene: NA
clone size: once
J gene: TRBJ1-3
CDR3 protein: CASSRLFWNSGNTIYF
CDR3 DNA: TGTGCCAGCAGCCGCCTATTCTGGAACTCTGGAAACACCATATATTTT

V gene: TRBV4-1
D gene: NA
clone size: NA
J gene: TRBJ2-6
CDR3 protein: CASSQSDSASGANVLTF
CDR3 DNA: TGCGCCAGCAGCCAATCAGACAGTGCCTCTGGGGCCAACGTCCTGACTTTC

V gene: TRBV7-8
D gene: NA
clone size: NA
J gene: TRBJ2-6
CDR3 protein: CASSLWGAGANVLTF
CDR3 DNA: TGTGCCAGCAGCTTATGGGGAGCTGGGGCCAACGTCCTGACTTTC

V gene: TRBV11-2
D gene: TRBD2
clone size: NA
J gene: TRBJ2-1
CDR3 protein: CASSPPGTSYNEQFF
CDR3 DNA: TGTGCCAGCAGCCCGCCTGGGACTAGCTACAATGAGCAGTTCTTC

V gene: TRBV29-1
D gene: NA
clone size: NA
J gene: TRBJ2-5
CDR3 protein: CSVNRAPNTETQYF
CDR3 DNA: TGCAGCGTTAACCGGGCCCCCAATACAGAGACCCAGTACTTC

V gene: TRBV19
D gene: TRBD1
clone size: once
J gene: TRBJ2-7
CDR3 protein: CASSIGDRAYEQYF
CDR3 DNA: TGTGCCAGTAGTATAGGGGACAGGGCCTACGAGCAGTACTTC

V gene: TRBV19
D gene: NA
clone size: NA
J gene: TRBJ1-3
CDR3 protein: CASSTLWGSSGNTIYF
CDR3 DNA: TGTGCCAGTAGTACCCTTTGGGGGAGCTCTGGAAACACCATATATTTT

V gene: TRBV30
D gene: NA
clone size: NA
J gene: TRBJ2-1
CDR3 protein: CAWSVRSGEQFF
CDR3 DNA: TGTGCCTGGAGTGTACGAAGCGGAGAGCAGTTCTTC

V gene: TRBV21-1
D gene: NA
clone size: once
J gene: TRBJ2-1
CDR3 protein: CASSNGIRSLAGPNEQFF
CDR3 DNA: TGTGCCAGCAGCAATGGGATTCGCAGTCTAGCGGGGCCCAACGAGCAGTTCTTC

V gene: TRBV10-3
D gene: NA
clone size: NA
J gene: TRBJ2-3
CDR3 protein: CAIRWTFHTDTQYF
CDR3 DNA: TGTGCCATCAGGTGGACTTTTCACACAGATACGCAGTATTTT

V gene: TRBV19
D gene: NA
clone size: NA
J gene: TRBJ2-6
CDR3 protein: CASRSGSGANVLTF
CDR3 DNA: TGTGCCAGTCGGTCGGGGTCTGGGGCCAACGTCCTGACTTTC

V gene: TRBV7-9
D gene: NA
clone size: NA
J gene: TRBJ2-3
CDR3 protein: CASRGVTDTQYF
CDR3 DNA: TGTGCCTCACGAGGGGTCACAGATACGCAGTATTTT

V gene: TRBV27
D gene: NA
clone size: once
J gene: TRBJ1-5
CDR3 protein: CASSLGGEGQPQHF
CDR3 DNA: TGTGCCAGCAGTTTAGGGGGGGAAGGACAGCCCCAGCATTTT

V gene: TRBV11-2
D gene: TRBD2
clone size: NA
J gene: TRBJ2-5
CDR3 protein: CASSGGLGGERETQYF
CDR3 DNA: TGTGCCAGCAGCGGGGGACTAGGAGGGGAACGAGAGACCCAGTACTTC

V gene: TRBV20-1
D gene: NA
clone size: NA
J gene: TRBJ2-3
CDR3 protein: CSASGGPNTDTQYF
CDR3 DNA: TGCAGTGCTAGTGGCGGGCCCAACACAGATACGCAGTATTTT

V gene: TRBV4-2
D gene: NA
clone size: NA
J gene: TRBJ1-2
CDR3 protein: CASSQDHRIRSGFYGYTF
CDR3 DNA: TGTGCCAGCAGCCAAGATCACCGGATCCGTAGTGGATTCTATGGCTACACCTTC

V gene: TRBV6-1
D gene: TRBD1
clone size: NA
J gene: TRBJ2-1
CDR3 protein: CASSDRDRVFDEQFF
CDR3 DNA: TGTGCCAGCAGTGACCGGGACAGGGTTTTCGATGAGCAGTTCTTC

V gene: TRBV18
D gene: TRBD1
clone size: NA
J gene: TRBJ2-6
CDR3 protein: CASSLTWAGDSSGANVLTF
CDR3 DNA: TGTGCCAGCTCGCTCACGTGGGCAGGGGACAGCTCTGGGGCCAACGTCCTGACTTTC

V gene: TRBV6-5
D gene: TRBD1
clone size: NA
J gene: TRBJ2-5
CDR3 protein: CASSTGTGVQETQYF
CDR3 DNA: TGTGCCAGCAGTACTGGGACAGGGGTCCAAGAGACCCAGTACTTC

V gene: TRBV28
D gene: TRBD1
clone size: NA
J gene: TRBJ2-5
CDR3 protein: CASTDRGTQYF
CDR3 DNA: TGTGCCAGCACCGACAGGGGGACCCAGTACTTC

V gene: TRBV9
D gene: NA
clone size: NA
J gene: TRBJ1-2
CDR3 protein: CASSPERGYGYTF
CDR3 DNA: TGTGCCAGCAGCCCCGAGAGGGGCTATGGCTACACCTTC

V gene: TRBV19
D gene: NA
clone size: NA
J gene: TRBJ1-3
CDR3 protein: CASSIVNADSGNTIYF
CDR3 DNA: TGTGCCAGTAGTATTGTCAATGCAGATTCTGGAAACACCATATATTTT

V gene: TRBV27
D gene: TRBD2
clone size: NA
J gene: TRBJ2-1
CDR3 protein: CASSRSSTSLSSYNEQFF
CDR3 DNA: TGTGCCAGCAGTAGATCCTCGACTAGCCTTAGCTCCTACAATGAGCAGTTCTTC

V gene: TRBV7-9
D gene: NA
clone size: NA
J gene: TRBJ1-5
CDR3 protein: CASSVDSSPQHF
CDR3 DNA: TGTGCCAGCAGCGTAGACAGTTCTCCCCAGCATTTT

V gene: TRBV14
D gene: NA
clone size: NA
J gene: TRBJ2-6
CDR3 protein: CASSQPSWGSYFVLTF
CDR3 DNA: TGTGCCAGCAGCCAACCTTCATGGGGATCCTATTTCGTCCTGACTTTC

V gene: TRBV30
D gene: NA
clone size: NA
J gene: TRBJ1-4
CDR3 protein: CAWSVRQGHPEKLFF
CDR3 DNA: TGTGCCTGGAGTGTACGGCAGGGCCACCCGGAAAAACTGTTTTTT

V gene: TRBV14
D gene: NA
clone size: NA
J gene: TRBJ2-3
CDR3 protein: CASSHRGVDGTDTQYF
CDR3 DNA: TGTGCCAGCAGCCACCGCGGGGTTGACGGCACAGATACGCAGTATTTT

V gene: TRBV28
D gene: NA
clone size: NA
J gene: TRBJ1-5
CDR3 protein: CASSLSGVGQPQHF
CDR3 DNA: TGTGCCAGCAGTTTATCAGGGGTAGGCCAGCCCCAGCATTTT

V gene: TRBV27
D gene: TRBD1
clone size: NA
J gene: TRBJ1-4
CDR3 protein: CASSSWTGRKLFF
CDR3 DNA: TGTGCCAGCAGTTCGTGGACAGGCCGGAAGCTGTTTTTT

V gene: TRBV7-9
D gene: TRBD1
clone size: NA
J gene: TRBJ2-3
CDR3 protein: CASSPTGGSTDTQYF
CDR3 DNA: TGTGCCAGCAGCCCCACAGGGGGAAGCACAGATACGCAGTATTTT